The next 27 T cell receptor beta chains were all read from a single sample in a study of CD8+CD57+ T cells in acquired aplastic anemia. Genomic DNA was employed as the template in profiling TCR beta VDJ and CDR3. Via MiXCR, TCRdb re-called the reads, giving one row per CDR3 protein. This table has about 190,000 distinct CDR3 sequences, less than 70% appearing once. Source material: sorted CD4+, CD8+, or CD8+CD57+ T cells (not recorded which) from PBMCs. These receptors all come from a human donor in good health, serving as a control.

This clonotype was seen ten or more times. The rearrangement links TRBV7-8 to TRBJ1-1; tentatively, D is TRBD1 (6 bases). This CDR3 comprises 15 residues. Trimming cost V 5 bases and J 5 bases, with 18 bases left between them. Per germline, CDR1 SGHVS and CDR2 FQNEAQ. Written as DNA, the CDR3 is TGTGCCAGCAGCCCCTGGGGGCAGGGGTGGACTGAAGCTTTCTTT. Protein: CASSPWGQGWTEAFF. Full variable domain (remainder filled in from reference TRBV7-8 and TRBJ1-1): GAGVSQSPRYKVAKRGQDVALRCDPISGHVSLFWYQQALGQGPEFLTYFQNEAQLDKSGLPSDRFFAERPEGSVSTLKIQRTQQEDSAVYLCASSPWGQGWTEAFFGQGTRLTVV.

A single count supports this clonotype. This rearrangement joins TRBV7-2 to TRBJ2-5; D is uncertain. The V gene's germline CDR1 is SGHTA and CDR2 FQGNSA. Trimming shortened V by 1 base and J by 7 bases, and 10 bases separated the two germline ends. This CDR3 has 13 residues. The CDR3 loop is CASSLGVEGTQYF. CDR3 sequence (DNA): TGTGCCAGCAGCTTAGGGGTGGAAGGGACCCAGTACTTC.

On this clonotype itself: One end of the junction does not line up with germline, which may come from a read error. The V call is TRBV15, the J call TRBJ1-1, with unresolved D. The germline gives CDR1 LNHNV, CDR2 YYDKDF (reference sequence). The CDR3 is made up of 15 amino acids. The CDR3 sequence: CATSRERVLNTGALF. The CDR3 bases are TGTGCCACCAGCAGAGAACGGGTACTGAACACTGGAGCTCTCTTT.

V gene TRBV6-1 combines with J gene TRBJ1-2; D not certain. The V gene's germline CDR1 is MNHNS and CDR2 SASEGT. This CDR3 region has 14 residues. Trimming shortened V by 2 bases and J by 1 base, and 8 bases separated the two germline ends. The CDR3 loop reads CASSEPGFNYGYTF. CDR3 in DNA: TGTGCCAGCAGTGAACCGGGGTTTAACTATGGCTACACCTTC.

CDR3 loop: CASMTDSPTYEQYF. The DNA for the CDR3 is TGCGCCAGCATGACGGACAGCCCGACCTACGAGCAGTACTTC. This chain links TRBV10-1 with TRBJ2-7; TRBD1 is a possible D gene (6 bases). CDR3 size: 14 residues. Germline CDR1 WNHNN, CDR2 SYGVQD (reference sequence). Trimming took 7 bases from V and 2 from J, leaving 15 bases between them.

At least ten counts were recorded for this clonotype. V and J are TRBV6-4 and TRBJ1-6; D is perhaps TRBD1 (5 bases). Trimming shortened V by 4 bases and J by 7 bases, and 11 bases separated the two germline ends. The CDR3 contains 14 residues. CDR1 is MRHNA and CDR2 is SNTAGT in the germline V gene. The CDR3 region is CASSASGLNSPLHF. CDR3 sequence (DNA): TGTGCCAGCAGTGCTTCAGGGTTGAATTCACCCCTCCACTTT.

J is TRBJ2-5 and V is TRBV11-2, with a weak D call TRBD1 (5 bases). Trimming left V 5 bases short and J 1 base short, with 11 bases between. The length of the CDR3 is 14 residues. Germline V gene lookup returns CDR1 SGHAT and CDR2 FQNNGV. CDR3 amino acids: CASSASTVQETQYF. Written as DNA, the CDR3 is TGTGCCAGCAGCGCCTCGACAGTCCAAGAGACCCAGTACTTC.

This clonotype came up many times. J is TRBJ1-6 and V is TRBV19; 9 nucleotides match TRBD1. Germline-derived CDR1 and CDR2 are LNHDA and SQIVND (reference sequence). V lost 6 bases and J lost 7; bases outside the gene matches: 10. This CDR3 comprises 16 residues. DNA for the CDR3: TGTGCCAGTAGGGACAGGGGCGCCAGGCTAAATTCACCCCTCCACTTT. Amino acid sequence: CASRDRGARLNSPLHF.

This rearrangement joins TRBV7-7 to TRBJ2-7; D is perhaps TRBD1 or TRBD2 (5 bases each). V was shortened by 0 bases and J by 7 bases, with 10 bases between the two germline ends. The CDR3 has 13 residues. Germline values: CDR1 SSHAT, CDR2 FNYEAQ (reference sequence). DNA of the CDR3: TGTGCCAGCAGCTTAGCCAGGGAGAAGGAGCAGTACTTC. It translates to CASSLAREKEQYF.

This clonotype was detected only a few times. V gene TRBV20-1 combines with J gene TRBJ1-2; a weak D match, TRBD1 (6 bases). CDR3 length equals 14 residues. With 3 bases removed from V and 7 bases from J, the gap between germline ends came to 18 bases. Germline CDR1 DFQATT, CDR2 SNEGSKA (reference sequence). CDR3: CSARFGGRGSGYTF. CDR3 nucleotide sequence: TGCAGTGCTAGGTTCGGGGGCAGGGGATCTGGCTACACCTTC.

This sequence joins TRBV10-3 and TRBJ2-2; D unresolved. The CDR3 contains 13 residues. Germline CDR1 ENHRY, CDR2 SYGVKD. V was pared by 5 bases and J by 4 bases, with 8 bases between. The DNA for the CDR3 is TGTGCCATCAGTCAGGACGGCACCGGGGAGCTGTTTTTT. Translation: CAISQDGTGELFF.

Ten or more counts support this clonotype. The chain recombines TRBV6-2 or TRBV6-3 with TRBJ1-6; no reliable D call. CDR3 length: 13 amino acids. Germline V CDR1 and CDR2: MNHEY, SVGEGT. Trimming shortened V by 5 bases and J by 3 bases, and 5 bases separated the two germline ends. The CDR3 DNA reads as TGTGCCAGCAGTGGAATCTATAATTCACCCCTCCACTTT. It codes for CASSGIYNSPLHF.

V usage is TRBV6-2 or TRBV6-3 and J usage is TRBJ2-7; D is ambiguous. Trimming shortened V by 7 bases and J by 3 bases, and 13 bases separated the two germline ends. Germline V gene sequence: CDR1 MNHEY, CDR2 SVGEGT. The CDR3 consists of 13 residues. CDR3: CASTGSPGYEQYF. The DNA of the CDR3 is TGTGCCAGCACCGGGTCCCCAGGCTACGAGCAGTACTTC.

This clonotype was seen ten or more times. The rearrangement links TRBV3-1 to TRBJ1-2, with 10 positions matching TRBD1. This CDR3 has 15 residues. With V trimmed by 0 bases and J by 7 bases, 5 bases remained unmatched. Looked up from germline, CDR1 is LGHDT and CDR2 is YNNKEL (reference sequence). CDR3 nucleotide sequence: TGTGCCAGCAGCCAAGATCATAGGGACAGGGGTGGCTACACCTTC. It is translated as CASSQDHRDRGGYTF.

The table lists this clonotype with many counts. The V gene is TRBV6-4, the J gene TRBJ1-6, with TRBD1 identical over 7 bases. Looked up from germline, CDR1 is MRHNA and CDR2 is SNTAGT. The trim removed 4 bases at V and 8 bases at J, leaving 8 bases unmatched. The CDR3 is made up of 15 amino acids. DNA of the CDR3: TGTGCCAGCAGTGTCGAGACAGGGTCCCATTCACCCCTCCACTTT. As protein: CASSVETGSHSPLHF.

This clonotype showed up many times. This rearrangement joins TRBV20-1 to TRBJ2-3; no clear D gene. Looked up from germline, CDR1 is DFQATT and CDR2 is SNEGSKA (reference sequence). V was clipped by 1 base and J by 2 bases, with 7 bases between them. CDR3 size: 13 residues. The CDR3 reads CSARAQTTDTQYF. The CDR3 DNA reads as TGCAGTGCTAGAGCTCAGACCACAGATACGCAGTATTTT.

The chain carries TRBV20-1 and TRBJ1-2, with D unresolved. Germline V gene data show CDR1 as DFQATT and CDR2 as SNEGSKA (reference sequence). V was trimmed by 5 bases and J by 2 bases, leaving 15 bases between them. The CDR3 runs 14 residues. The CDR3 region is CSARAFTANYGYTF. CDR3 bases: TGCAGTGCTCGGGCTTTCACAGCGAACTATGGCTACACCTTC.

This rearrangement joins TRBV28 to TRBJ2-2; 8 nucleotides match TRBD2. The CDR3 extends over 15 amino acids. Germline CDR1 reads MDHEN; CDR2 reads SYDVKM. The junction had 6 bases not matched to a gene; V was cut back by 5 bases and J by 4 bases. CDR3 nucleotide sequence: TGTGCCAGCAGTCAACCCGGGGGGGGCACCGGGGAGCTGTTTTTT. It specifies CASSQPGGGTGELFF. Full variable domain (rest looked up from reference TRBV28 and TRBJ2-2): DVKVTQSSRYLVKRTGEKVFLECVQDMDHENMFWYRQDPGLGLRLIYFSYDVKMKEKGDIPEGYSVSREKKERFSLILESASTNQTSMYLCASSQPGGGTGELFFGEGSRLTVL.

This clonotype was detected many times. For the CDR3, the DNA is TGTGCCAGCACCCGGAGTCTGACTAATGAAAAACTGTTTTTT. Translated, it gives CASTRSLTNEKLFF. V gene TRBV12-3 or TRBV12-4 combines with J gene TRBJ1-4; D not resolved. The CDR3 has 14 residues. Trimming took 7 bases from V and 2 from J, leaving 11 bases between them.

This clonotype came up many times. Likely a read error: the CDR3 ends without its conserved phenylalanine or tryptophan. The genes are TRBV7-3 and TRBJ1-2; weak D call: TRBD1 (6 bases). The CDR3 spans 14 residues. CDR1 and CDR2 from the germline V gene are SGHTA and FQGTGA. V dropped 3 bases and J dropped 4 bases, with 12 bases sitting between them. CDR3 in DNA: TGTGCCAGCAGCTTGGACAGCGTCCCCTATGGCTACACCCTC. Translation gives CASSLDSVPYGYTL.

This clonotype has ten or more counts. The chain is built from TRBV9 and TRBJ2-6; possibly TRBD1 for D (6 bases). Germline V gene lookup returns CDR1 SGDLS and CDR2 YYNGEE. This CDR3 region has 17 residues. The V and J ends lost 3 bases and 4 bases respectively, with 17 bases between them. CDR3 in amino acids: CASSGQPTGHGANVLTF. The CDR3, as DNA: TGTGCCAGCAGCGGACAACCAACAGGGCACGGGGCCAACGTCCTGACTTTC.

The chain couples TRBV29-1 to TRBJ2-5; D remains ambiguous. The germline V gene encodes CDR1 SQVTM and CDR2 ANQGSEA. The CDR3 is 12 amino acids. V was shortened by 4 bases and J by 4 bases, with 10 bases between the two germline ends. This CDR3 is CSVGTAPETQYF. The CDR3 nucleotides are TGCAGCGTTGGAACAGCCCCAGAGACCCAGTACTTC.

Ten or more counts support this clonotype. The V and J genes are TRBV9 and TRBJ2-1; a possible D gene is TRBD2 (5 bases). CDR3 length: 16 amino acids. In germline, CDR1 is SGDLS, CDR2 YYNGEE. V was cut by 0 bases and J by 0 bases, with 10 bases left in between. This CDR3 reads CASSVGRAVSYNEQFF. The DNA of the CDR3 is TGTGCCAGCAGCGTAGGACGAGCGGTCTCCTACAATGAGCAGTTCTTC.

V usage is TRBV15 and J usage is TRBJ2-7, with D perhaps given as TRBD1 or TRBD2 (5 bases each). This CDR3 is 13 amino acids long. V was pared by 8 bases and J by 0 bases, with 11 bases between. Per the germline V gene, CDR1 is LNHNV and CDR2 is YYDKDF (reference sequence). CDR3 nucleotide sequence: TGTGCCACCGGGACGGGGAGCTCCTACGAGCAGTACTTC. Its translation is CATGTGSSYEQYF. Using reference TRBV15 and TRBJ2-7 for the parts outside the CDR3, the full variable domain is DAMVIQNPRYQVTQFGKPVTLSCSQTLNHNVMYWYQQKSSQAPKLLFHYYDKDFNNEADTPDNFQSRRPNTSFCFLDIRSPGLGDTAMYLCATGTGSSYEQYFGPGTRLTVT.

The chain uses TRBV10-2 and TRBJ2-7; 9 bases line up with TRBD1. CDR1 is WSHSY, CDR2 SAAADI, per germline. The ends lost 6 bases at V and 4 bases at J; junction bases unmatched: 7. The CDR3 extends over 14 amino acids. The CDR3 DNA is TGCGCCAGCAGCAGGGGGGGACAGGGTTACGAGCAGTACTTC. Residues: CASSRGGQGYEQYF.

The chain links TRBV29-1 to TRBJ1-2; 8 bases fit TRBD1. The length of the CDR3 is 12 residues. CDR1 SQVTM and CDR2 ANQGSEA come from the germline V gene. Losses at the gene ends were 4 bases for V and 2 bases for J; bases not matched to a gene: 0. The CDR3 reads CSVGQGNYGYTF. CDR3 nucleotide sequence: TGCAGCGTTGGACAGGGGAACTATGGCTACACCTTC.

This clonotype has only a few counts. The rearrangement joins TRBV6-2 or TRBV6-3 to TRBJ1-1, with 9 bases lining up with TRBD1. CDR1 is MNHEY and CDR2 is SVGEGT in the germline V gene. J was trimmed by 1 base and V by 5 bases; bases with no gene match: 8. CDR3 length: 16 residues. The DNA for the CDR3 is TGTGCCAGCAGTGGACGGACAGGGGTAAGGAACACTGAAGCTTTCTTT. Amino acid sequence: CASSGRTGVRNTEAFF.